A single sample gave rise to the 28 T cell receptor beta chains below, sequenced in a study of cytomegalovirus exposure and HLA in healthy donors. PCR amplification relied on 60 Vbeta primers (plus 13 Jbeta primers). The table came from immunoSEQ multiplex PCR; TCRdb's copy has only in-frame clones and leaves some out. The data contain 100,000 to 150,000 clones, under 90% of them singletons. Sequencing input: PBMCs. These receptors all come from a woman aged 40-49 years in good health and CMV-seronegative.

This clone was seen more than once but under ten times. The V and J genes are TRBV6-6 and TRBJ1-1; 7 positions match TRBD1. CDR1 MNHNY and CDR2 SVGAGI come from the germline V gene (reference sequence). CDR3 length: 12 residues. With 2 bases clipped from V and 7 bases from J, the junction kept 1 base outside the gene matches. The DNA of the CDR3 is TGTGCCAGCAGTTACAGGGACAGTGAAGCTTTCTTT. The encoded protein is CASSYRDSEAFF.

The genes are TRBV7-2 and TRBJ2-5, with TRBD2 matching 11 bases. This CDR3 comprises 17 residues. Per the germline V gene, CDR1 is SGHTA and CDR2 is FQGNSA. J gave up 2 bases and V 3 bases, and 8 bases lay outside the gene matches. The DNA of the CDR3 is TGTGCCAGCAGCTTGTCAACTAGCGGGGGAGCGCAAGAGACCCAGTACTTC. Encoded protein: CASSLSTSGGAQETQYF.

J is TRBJ2-2 and V is TRBV5-6, with D possibly TRBD2 on 7 matching bases. The CDR3 extends over 16 amino acids. Deletions cut 0 bases from V and 4 bases from J, with 13 bases between. From germline, CDR1 is SGHDT and CDR2 YYEEEE. CDR3 residues: CASSLELRGGTGELFF. Here the CDR3 DNA reads TGTGCCAGCAGCTTGGAGTTAAGGGGGGGCACCGGGGAGCTGTTTTTT.

The rearrangement uses TRBV10-1 and TRBJ1-2; D perhaps matches TRBD1 (5 bases). V lost 10 bases, J lost 8 bases, and 17 bases lay in between. The CDR3 runs 12 residues. Germline V gene sequence: CDR1 WNHNN, CDR2 SYGVQD (reference sequence). As DNA, the CDR3 is TGCGCCACGGTGAGGGGAGGATACGGCTACACCTTC. This gives the protein CATVRGGYGYTF.

The rearrangement links TRBV7-9 to TRBJ2-1, with 9 bases identical to TRBD2. The CDR3 consists of 16 residues. V lost 3 bases and J lost 4; bases outside the gene matches: 7. Germline V gene lookup returns CDR1 SEHNR and CDR2 FQNEAQ (reference sequence). CDR3 sequence reads: CASSLRGGGGYNEQFF. CDR3 bases: TGTGCCAGCAGCTTGCGGGGGGGCGGCGGGTACAATGAGCAGTTCTTC.

The chain uses TRBV7-6 and TRBJ1-6; D uncertain. The CDR3 totals 16 residues. Germline lookup yields CDR1 SGHVS and CDR2 FNYEAQ. V lost 0 bases to trimming and J lost 7 bases, with 13 bases between them. CDR3 residues: CASSLAVVSENSPLHF. The CDR3 coding sequence is TGTGCCAGCAGCTTAGCGGTTGTCAGTGAAAATTCACCCCTCCACTTT.

This clone was seen more than once but under ten times. Other DNA sequences of this sample code for an identical CDR3. The chain uses TRBV6-1 and TRBJ2-7, with 9 bases lining up with TRBD2. The CDR3 is 15 residues long. Germline lookup yields CDR1 MNHNS and CDR2 SASEGT. Unmatched junction bases numbered 0, after V lost 0 bases and J lost 0 bases. CDR3 amino acids: CASSEASGSSYEQYF. Written as DNA, the CDR3 is TGTGCCAGCAGTGAAGCTAGCGGGAGCTCCTACGAGCAGTACTTC.

V gene TRBV5-4 combines with J gene TRBJ2-2; 10 bases are a match to TRBD2. Germline V gives CDR1 SGHNT, CDR2 YYREEE (reference sequence). The CDR3 sequence is 15 residues long. V trimming: 4 bases; J trimming: 7 bases; junction bases outside the gene matches: 7. As DNA, the CDR3 is TGTGCCAGCAGCAGCACTAGCGGGGTTGGCGGGGAGCTGTTTTTT. Translated: CASSSTSGVGGELFF.

The chain joins TRBV11-2 to TRBJ2-1; TRBD2 agrees at 8 bases. This CDR3 has 14 amino acids. J lost 7 bases, V lost 7 bases, and 9 bases had no gene match. Germline V gene sequence: CDR1 SGHAT, CDR2 FQNNGV. The CDR3: CASKAGVTLNEQFF. CDR3 coding DNA: TGTGCCAGCAAAGCGGGAGTGACCCTAAATGAGCAGTTCTTC.

The chain recombines TRBV27 with TRBJ1-1; TRBD1 matches 12 bases. V was clipped by 5 bases and J by 10 bases; unmatched bases: 11. Germline V lookup: CDR1 MNHEY, CDR2 SMNVEV (reference sequence). The CDR3 consists of 15 residues. The CDR3 sequence is CASSLGQGAYFGAFF. CDR3 nucleotides: TGTGCCAGCAGTCTGGGACAGGGGGCGTATTTCGGAGCTTTCTTT.

The V gene is TRBV19, the J gene TRBJ1-6; the match to TRBD1 covers 7 bases. This CDR3 comprises 15 residues. Germline CDR1 is LNHDA and CDR2 is SQIVND (reference sequence). The V gene end was trimmed by 5 bases and the J gene end by 8 bases; junction bases not matched to a gene: 9. CDR3 nucleotides: TGTGCCAGTAGTCCTTCAGGGACAGCAGATTCACCCCTCCACTTT. Encoded protein: CASSPSGTADSPLHF.

The chain uses TRBV19 and TRBJ1-2; 9 nucleotides match TRBD1. This CDR3 comprises 14 residues. J gave up 0 bases and V 10 bases, and 6 bases lay outside the gene matches. Per germline, CDR1 LNHDA and CDR2 SQIVND (reference sequence). The CDR3 DNA reads as TGTGCCACCCTGGGGACAGGGTCTAACTATGGCTACACCTTC. This sequence encodes CATLGTGSNYGYTF.

The chain uses TRBV19 and TRBJ1-5; the match to TRBD1 covers 11 bases. V lost 6 bases, J lost 2 bases, and 3 bases stayed unmatched. CDR1 is LNHDA and CDR2 is SQIVND in the germline V gene (reference sequence). This CDR3 comprises 15 residues. The CDR3 reads CASSGTGGGNQPQHF. DNA for the CDR3: TGTGCCAGTAGCGGGACAGGGGGAGGCAATCAGCCCCAGCATTTT. Using reference TRBV19 and TRBJ1-5 for the parts outside the CDR3, the full variable domain is DGGITQSPKYLFRKEGQNVTLSCEQNLNHDAMYWYRQDPGQGLRLIYYSQIVNDFQKGDIAEGYSVSREKKESFPLTVTSAQKNPTAFYLCASSGTGGGNQPQHFGDGTRLSIL.

The V and J genes are TRBV5-1 and TRBJ1-1; 8 nucleotides agree with TRBD1. With 0 bases clipped from V and 2 bases from J, the junction kept 12 bases outside the gene matches. Per germline, CDR1 SGHRS and CDR2 YFSETQ. This CDR3 spans 18 amino acids. This chain's CDR3 is CASSLGYLQGQANTEAFF. In nucleotides, the CDR3 is TGCGCCAGCAGCTTGGGATATTTGCAGGGACAGGCAAACACTGAAGCTTTCTTT. The full variable domain, its missing parts supplied by reference TRBV5-1 and TRBJ1-1, is KAGVTQTPRYLIKTRGQQVTLSCSPISGHRSVSWYQQTPGQGLQFLFEYFSETQRNKGNFPGRFSGRQFSNSRSEMNVSTLELGDSALYLCASSLGYLQGQANTEAFFGQGTRLTVV.

V is TRBV19 and J is TRBJ1-1, with D possibly being TRBD1 (6 bases). Germline V gives CDR1 LNHDA, CDR2 SQIVND (reference sequence). The CDR3 sequence is 14 residues long. Trimming took 1 base from V and 3 from J, leaving 9 bases between them. The CDR3 loop reads CASSIGGGHTEAFF. The DNA of the CDR3 is TGTGCCAGTAGTATAGGTGGGGGCCACACTGAAGCTTTCTTT. Using reference TRBV19 and TRBJ1-1 for the parts outside the CDR3, the full variable domain is DGGITQSPKYLFRKEGQNVTLSCEQNLNHDAMYWYRQDPGQGLRLIYYSQIVNDFQKGDIAEGYSVSREKKESFPLTVTSAQKNPTAFYLCASSIGGGHTEAFFGQGTRLTVV.

V is TRBV5-1 and J is TRBJ2-1, with 7 bases aligning to TRBD1. The CDR3 extends over 13 amino acids. Germline V CDR1 and CDR2: SGHRS, YFSETQ. The ends lost 4 bases at V and 12 bases at J; junction bases unmatched: 10. The CDR3 sequence is CASSQERQGGQFF. The CDR3 DNA sequence: TGCGCCAGCAGCCAGGAACGACAGGGTGGGCAGTTCTTC.

The J gene is TRBJ2-5, the V gene TRBV28, with 8 bases fitting TRBD1. Germline CDR1 is MDHEN and CDR2 is SYDVKM. The CDR3 is 16 residues long. J gave up 2 bases and V 5 bases, and 10 bases lay outside the gene matches. This chain's CDR3 is CASSPPTGARQETQYF. The CDR3 DNA reads TGTGCCAGCAGTCCCCCGACAGGGGCACGGCAAGAGACCCAGTACTTC.

CDR3 sequence reads: CASSPRQNNQPQHF. Here the CDR3 DNA reads TGTGCCAGCAGTCCTCGACAGAACAATCAGCCCCAGCATTTT. The chain employs TRBV2 and TRBJ1-5; D possibly corresponds to TRBD1 (5 bases). The CDR3 sequence is 14 residues long. V lost 5 bases, J lost 3 bases, and 11 bases lay in between. The germline CDR1 and CDR2 sequences are SNHLY and FYNNEI.

The rearrangement links TRBV7-2 to TRBJ1-1; D perhaps matches TRBD1 (6 bases). Deletions cut 7 bases from V and 4 bases from J, with 16 bases between. Germline V CDR1 and CDR2: SGHTA, FQGNSA. The CDR3 is 14 residues long. The CDR3 region has the DNA TGTGCCAGCATCCACAGGGACCGCGGCACTGAAGCTTTCTTT. This translates into CASIHRDRGTEAFF.

This rearrangement joins TRBV9 to TRBJ2-7; 9 positions match TRBD1. V trimming: 0 bases; J trimming: 3 bases; junction bases outside the gene matches: 4. The CDR3 is 15 amino acids. Germline CDR1 and CDR2: SGDLS and YYNGEE. CDR3 residues: CASSVEGDRDYEQYF. The CDR3 DNA is TGTGCCAGCAGCGTAGAAGGGGACAGGGACTACGAGCAGTACTTC.

In its sample, this clone was seen a few times. This chain connects TRBV21-1 to TRBJ2-1; the table's D call, TRBD2, was not checked against the DNA. TRBV21-1 is shown as a pseudogene. This CDR3 has 17 residues. CDR3 nucleotide sequence: TGTGCCAGCAGCAAAGCGCGGCTAGCGGGGGGCTGGGATGAGCAGTTCTTC. Translating gives CASSKARLAGGWDEQFF.

The V gene is TRBV6-5, the J gene TRBJ1-6; 7 nucleotides line up with TRBD1. J lost 4 bases, V lost 6 bases, and 3 bases had no gene match. The CDR3 is 14 residues long. Germline assignment: CDR1 MNHEY and CDR2 SVGAGI. The CDR3 protein is CASSTGQYNSPLHF. In DNA form, the CDR3 reads TGTGCCAGCAGCACGGGACAGTATAATTCACCCCTCCACTTT.

This clone has just a few counts. The rearrangement uses TRBV6-5 and TRBJ1-1; maybe TRBD1 (6 bases). This CDR3 contains 12 residues. The V gene lost 5 bases and the J gene lost 5 bases, with 9 bases spanning the gap. Germline CDR1 and CDR2: MNHEY and SVGAGI. This CDR3 reads CASSGTTTEAFF. DNA for the CDR3: TGTGCCAGCAGTGGGACAACGACTGAAGCTTTCTTT.

V is TRBV4-2 and J is TRBJ2-5; tentative D call: TRBD1 (5 bases). CDR3 length: 15 residues. Germline V lookup: CDR1 LGHNA, CDR2 YNFKEQ. Between the trimmed V and J ends, which lost 0 bases and 2 bases, there was a span of 10 bases. CDR3 DNA: TGTGCCAGCAGCCAAGAGGGGCGAACTCAAGAGACCCAGTACTTC. Translating it yields CASSQEGRTQETQYF.

CDR3 sequence (DNA): TGTGCCAGCAGTGAAGAGCTTCAGTACTTC. This codes for CASSEELQYF. This chain uses TRBV6-1 with TRBJ2-4; D gene ambiguous. CDR3 size: 10 residues. V lost 1 base to trimming and J lost 11 bases, with 3 bases between them. The germline gives CDR1 MNHNS, CDR2 SASEGT.

The chain recombines TRBV4-2 with TRBJ2-3; perhaps TRBD2 as D (6 bases). The germline gives CDR1 LGHNA, CDR2 YNFKEQ. The CDR3 runs 17 residues. The V end was cut by 0 bases, the J end by 0 bases, with 13 bases between. CDR3 nucleotide sequence: TGTGCCAGCAGCCAAGAGTTGGGACTCCTTAGCACAGATACGCAGTATTTT. It translates to CASSQELGLLSTDTQYF.

The chain combines TRBV28 with TRBJ2-2; D is undetermined. The CDR3 totals 12 residues. Trimming stripped 7 bases from V and 6 bases from J, with 9 bases between. Germline lookup yields CDR1 MDHEN and CDR2 SYDVKM. The chain's CDR3 is CASTVGSGELFF. The CDR3 bases are TGTGCCAGCACCGTTGGCTCCGGGGAGCTGTTTTTT.

The chain is built from TRBV7-2 and TRBJ1-6; possible D gene TRBD1, 5 bases. V gave up 4 bases and J gave up 9 bases, with 13 bases separating them. Germline lookup yields CDR1 SGHTA and CDR2 FQGNSA. The CDR3 spans 14 residues. This CDR3 reads CASSSTGWASPLHF. CDR3 in DNA: TGTGCCAGCAGCTCAACAGGTTGGGCTTCACCCCTCCACTTT.